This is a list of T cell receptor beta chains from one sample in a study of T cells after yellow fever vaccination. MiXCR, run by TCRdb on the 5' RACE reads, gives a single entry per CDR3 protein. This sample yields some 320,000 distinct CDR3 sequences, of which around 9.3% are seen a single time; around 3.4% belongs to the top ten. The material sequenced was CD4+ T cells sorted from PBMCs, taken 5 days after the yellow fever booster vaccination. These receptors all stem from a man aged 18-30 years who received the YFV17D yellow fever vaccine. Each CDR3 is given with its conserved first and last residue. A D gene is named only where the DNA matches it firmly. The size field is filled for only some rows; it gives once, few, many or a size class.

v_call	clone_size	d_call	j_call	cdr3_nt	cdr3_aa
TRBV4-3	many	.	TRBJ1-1	TGCGCCAGCAGCTCTCTGGGGGGCACCACTGAAGCTTTCTTT	CASSSLGGTTEAFF
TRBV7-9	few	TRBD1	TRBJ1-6	TGTGCCAGCAGCCGGGACAGTTTCACACCCCTCCACTTT	CASSRDSFTPLHF
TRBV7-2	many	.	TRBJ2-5	TGTGCCAGCAGCTTAGGCATCGAAGTGGGAGAGACCCAGTACTTC	CASSLGIEVGETQYF
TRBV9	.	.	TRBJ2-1	TGTGCCAGCAGCGCCGACCCCCTTAGCAACAATGAGCAGTTCTTC	CASSADPLSNNEQFF
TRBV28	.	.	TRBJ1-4	TGTGCCAGCAGTCCAACCCCTGGAAGGACGAGAGCAACTAATGAAAAACTGTTTTTT	CASSPTPGRTRATNEKLFF
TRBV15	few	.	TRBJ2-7	TGTGCCACCAGCAGAGTTAGGCCGTCCGAGCAGTACTTC	CATSRVRPSEQYF
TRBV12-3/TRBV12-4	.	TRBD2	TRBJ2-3	TGTGCCAGCAGTCTAGCGGGGGGATCGCGAGATACGCAGTATTTT	CASSLAGGSRDTQYF
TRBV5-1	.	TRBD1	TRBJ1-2	TGCGCCAGCAGCTTGAGCAGGGGGCAGGCCGAACACTATGGCTACACCTTC	CASSLSRGQAEHYGYTF
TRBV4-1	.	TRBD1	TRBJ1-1	TGCGCCAGCAGCCGAGGACAGGTTTTGAACACTGAAGCTTTCTTT	CASSRGQVLNTEAFF
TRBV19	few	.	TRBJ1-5	TGTGCCAGCGCGGTCGACACGGTCGTCTCGCCTCAGCATTTT	CASAVDTVVSPQHF
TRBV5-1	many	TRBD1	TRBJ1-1	TGCGCCAGCAGCCGGACAGGCCAGAACACTGAAGCTTTCTTT	CASSRTGQNTEAFF
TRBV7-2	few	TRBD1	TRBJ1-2	TGTGCCAGCAGCTTGGACAGGGTTAAGGGCTACACCTTC	CASSLDRVKGYTF
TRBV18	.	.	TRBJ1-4	TGTGCCAGCTCACCGGTGGGAGTCACAACTAATGAAAAACTGTTTTTT	CASSPVGVTTNEKLFF
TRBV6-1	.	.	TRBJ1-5	TGTGCCAGCAGGACGGGGGGGAGCGACAATCAGCCCCAGCATTTT	CASRTGGSDNQPQHF
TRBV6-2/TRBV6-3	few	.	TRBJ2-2	TGTGCCAGCAGTTACCCCCAGGGTAACACCGGGGAGCTGTTTTTT	CASSYPQGNTGELFF
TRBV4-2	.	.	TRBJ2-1	TGTGCCAGCAGCCAAGATAGCCCACAGAGCTCCTACAATGAGCAGTTCTTC	CASSQDSPQSSYNEQFF
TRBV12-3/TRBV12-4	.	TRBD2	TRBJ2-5	TGTGCCAGCAACGAAGCGGGGGCCCAAGAGACCCAGTACTTC	CASNEAGAQETQYF
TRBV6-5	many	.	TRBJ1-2	TGTGCCAGCCGCTTCGAGGGACAACAACCTGGGGGCTACACCTTC	CASRFEGQQPGGYTF
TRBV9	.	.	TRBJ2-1	TGTGCCAGCAGCGTAGGTGGGAGTGAGCAGTTCTTC	CASSVGGSEQFF
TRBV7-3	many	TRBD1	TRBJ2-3	TGTGCCAGCAGTTTCACAGGGGGTACGCAGTATTTT	CASSFTGGTQYF
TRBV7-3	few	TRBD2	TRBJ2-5	TGTGCCAGCAGCCGGGGGGGGCCTTTTCCAGAGACCCAGTACTTC	CASSRGGPFPETQYF
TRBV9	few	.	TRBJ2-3	TGTGCCAGCAGCGTTAGCGGAACCACAGATACGCAGTATTTT	CASSVSGTTDTQYF
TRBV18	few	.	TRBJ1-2	TGTGCCAGCTCACCAACCGGGACCGAAGGGGGCTACACCTTC	CASSPTGTEGGYTF
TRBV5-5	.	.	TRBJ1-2	TGTGCCAGCAGCCAGAGACTCTATGGCTACACCTTC	CASSQRLYGYTF
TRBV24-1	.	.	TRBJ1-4	TGTGCCACCAGTGATTCTTGGGCAACTAATGAAAAACTGTTTTTT	CATSDSWATNEKLFF
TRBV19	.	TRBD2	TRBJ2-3	TGTGCCAGTAGTATCTCTCTAGCGGGGGCAGATACGCAGTATTTT	CASSISLAGADTQYF
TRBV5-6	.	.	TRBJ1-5	TGTGCCAGCAGCTTGCGGTCAGGGAGCAATCAGCCCCAGCATTTT	CASSLRSGSNQPQHF
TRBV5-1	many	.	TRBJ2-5	TGCGCCAGCAGCTTAGCACAGCAGGGAGAGACCCAGTACTTC	CASSLAQQGETQYF
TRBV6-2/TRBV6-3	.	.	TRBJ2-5	TGTGCCAGCAGCTCGCGGAGGGGCGGGGAGACCCAGTACTTC	CASSSRRGGETQYF
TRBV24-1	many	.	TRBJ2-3	TGTGCCACCAGCGAGGGACGGGAAGATACGCAGTATTTT	CATSEGREDTQYF
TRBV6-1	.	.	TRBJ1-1	TGTGCCAGCAGTGACCTGGGAGGGCCTGTGGCTTTCTTT	CASSDLGGPVAFF
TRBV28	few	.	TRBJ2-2	TGTGCCAGCAGTTTGCTGGGGGAGCTGTTTTTT	CASSLLGELFF